This is a list of T cell receptor beta chains from one sample in a study of blood T cell repertoires in COVID-19. Using immunoSEQ multiplex PCR, the repertoire was profiled, and TCRdb retains in-frame clones only, with some absent. The sample lists 140,000 to 150,000 clones, roughly 89% seen once, with under 3% in the top ten. Sequences were obtained from peripheral blood. The receptors here all came from a man aged 60 to 75 with active or convalescent COVID-19. Both conserved end residues are part of each CDR3. The D gene is left open where the match is weak. The size field is filled for only some rows; it gives once, few, many or a size class.

J	D	size	length	V	DNA	CDR3
TRBJ2-5	TRBD2	-	17	TRBV6-2/TRBV6-3	TGTGCCAGCAGTCGTCTGAGAAAAGCGGGAGAAGAGGAGACCCAGTACTTC	CASSRLRKAGEEETQYF
TRBJ2-7	TRBD1	-	14	TRBV27	TGTGCCAGCAGTGTGGACAGGGGGCCCTACGAGCAGTACTTC	CASSVDRGPYEQYF
TRBJ2-7	TRBD2	-	17	TRBV28	TGTGCCAGCAGTCCATATCGACTAGCGGGAGGTCCTAGCGAGCAGTACTTC	CASSPYRLAGGPSEQYF
TRBJ1-2	-	-	15	TRBV28	TGTGCCAGCAGGCGGGGGACTCCGTCTAACTATGGCTACACCTTC	CASRRGTPSNYGYTF
TRBJ1-2	TRBD1	-	16	TRBV7-2	TGTGCCAGCAGCCGGGACAGGGGGCGATCCCAAGGGGGCTACACCTTC	CASSRDRGRSQGGYTF
TRBJ2-5	TRBD2	-	17	TRBV7-9	TGTGCCAGCAGCTTAGAAGAGGTGGCTAGCGGGACAGAGACCCAGTACTTC	CASSLEEVASGTETQYF
TRBJ2-1	TRBD2	-	15	TRBV7-2	TGTGCCAGCAGCAAGACTAGCGGGAGCTGGGATGAGCAGTTCTTC	CASSKTSGSWDEQFF
TRBJ1-5	TRBD1	-	15	TRBV19	TGTGCCAGTAGTATAAAACCGACAGGGCATCAGCCCCAGCATTTT	CASSIKPTGHQPQHF
TRBJ1-3	-	-	15	TRBV15	TGTGCCACCAGCAGAGATCCAGGCAGCAGAAACACCATATATTTT	CATSRDPGSRNTIYF
TRBJ2-2	-	once	18	TRBV21-1	TGTGCCAGCAGCAAAGGAATTTACGGGGGAGGATACACCGGGGAGCTGTTTTTT	CASSKGIYGGGYTGELFF
TRBJ1-2	-	-	14	TRBV6-5	TGTGCCTGCAACCCCGTGGCAGGGAGGGATGGCTACACCTTC	CACNPVAGRDGYTF
TRBJ1-2	TRBD1	-	13	TRBV5-4	TGTGCCAGCAGTTTAACAGGGGGGAATGGCTACACCTTC	CASSLTGGNGYTF
TRBJ1-4	-	-	16	TRBV5-5	TGTGCCAGCAGCTTCAGATATCAGACAGTTAATGAAAAACTGTTTTTT	CASSFRYQTVNEKLFF
TRBJ1-2	-	few	14	TRBV27	TGTGCCAGCAGTTTCGGCAGGTTCACCTATGGCTACACCTTC	CASSFGRFTYGYTF
TRBJ2-1	TRBD2	-	15	TRBV7-9	TGTGCCAGCATTGTAGCGGGGAACTCCTACAATGAGCAGTTCTTC	CASIVAGNSYNEQFF
TRBJ1-2	-	-	14	TRBV19	TGTGCCAGTAGTCTGGACCTCGGATCGGGGGGCTACACCTTC	CASSLDLGSGGYTF
TRBJ2-3	TRBD2	-	16	TRBV19	TGTGCCAGTAGTGCTGAGACTAGCGGGAGATCAGATACGCAGTATTTT	CASSAETSGRSDTQYF